What follows describes a single T cell receptor (beta chain). This clonotype has more than one count but fewer than ten. The antigen this receptor binds is unknown. No base qualities exist here, and no much larger clone lies one base off it. This sample is part of a study of identical twins (dated by TCRdb to the mid-2010s). Background for the entire study: To test whether fetal clonotypes persist, the study used deep sequencing on TCR alpha and beta repertoires from monozygotic twins, unrelated adults of various ages, and cord blood. To rule out contamination, replicate twin experiments were performed at different times with different library preparation protocols.

General findings and caveats noted by the study authors: Fewer insertions were carried by abundant cord blood beta clonotypes; a weaker similar trend was observed in young adult naive repertoires, while no such trend was observed in memory repertoires. Excess twin sharing in beta out-of-frame sequences was weaker because fewer shared sequences lowered the signal-to-noise ratio. Zero-insertion analyses could be partly confounded by invariant T cells such as MAIT and iNKT, though diverse VJ usage argued against such confounding for most clonotypes. Because the same donors could not be followed over many years, conclusions were based on cross-sectional statistical analysis. Out-of-frame TCR alpha sharing in monozygotic twins was systematically underestimated by recombination models, whereas sharing between unrelated individuals was in agreement with the recombination models. Out-of-frame TCR alpha sequences shared between twins showed an excess of low generation-probability sequences compared with coincidental sharing between unrelated individuals.

Only healthy Caucasian donors were included. The twin cohort comprised three pairs of female monozygotic twins, all aged roughly 18 to 29 years. Peripheral blood mononuclear cells were the source from which RNA for the TCR libraries was isolated. The protocol used for the library was 5' RACE. TCRdb shows the sequencer as Illumina HiSeq 2000. A universal primer binding site was introduced by template switching, and a unique molecular identifier was present in the final cDNA, enabling accurate counting of TCR cDNA molecules. Specific primers in the conserved constant-segment region were used to synthesize first-strand cDNA for TCR alpha and beta chains. To control for contamination, each cDNA library was double barcoded with a SMART-Mk sample barcode plus Illumina barcodes. TruSeq adapter sequences, together with Illumina sample barcodes, were added in two successive PCR steps. The Illumina HiSeq platform was used with custom primers to sequence TCR alpha and beta cDNA libraries. In the source study's methods: Unique molecular identifiers were extracted from raw reads with MiGEC, and CDR3 positions were determined with MiXCR. For each individual, recombination models were inferred using an EM algorithm with the repgenHMM and IGoR tools. Shared clonotype analysis was performed with the tcR package in R, normalizing sharing by the product of cloneset sizes. To study raw recombination without the effects of thymic and clonal selection, out-of-frame nonproductive sequences were analyzed. TCRdb reprocessing: public reads trimmed at Q25 with fastp, clones called with MiXCR, in-frame beta chains kept. Each CDR3 protein appears once, grouped with its most common genes and DNA. TCRdb's processing, not the authors', yielded these V and J calls. Within this sample are some 760,000 distinct CDR3 sequences, with approximately 18% of them counted one time only. The ten biggest clones cover 10% to 15% of the sample.

For CDR1 and CDR2, the germline V gene lists SGHTA and FQGNSA. The germline ends are 8 bases apart after V is trimmed by 5 bases and J by 4 bases. Taken from cysteine to phenylalanine, the CDR3 has 12 residues. This entry keeps only the CDR3 DNA: 36 bases, framed from base 1. In addition, the sample was reused for a study of T cells expressing NK-cell markers. As that second study puts it: TCR beta-chain repertoires were profiled in sorted CD3+CD56+NKG2C+, CD3+CD56+NKG2C- and CD3+CD56-NKG2C+ T-cell subsets from about 8 donors. Seven of the eight sequenced donors were HCMV-seropositive and one was HCMV-seronegative. In several experiments an anti-gammadeltaTCR antibody was added to restrict sorting to alphabetaTCR-expressing T cells. In several donors, the dominant CD3+CD56+NKG2C+ clonotypes were found to rank among the top 10 CD8+ clonotypes and to make up roughly 1.0-7.5% of CD8+ T cells. Those dominant clonotypes were again the most abundant among CD3+CD56-NKG2C+ cells in a handful of donors, at about 25-60.1%. Whether the expanded NKG2C-expressing T cell clones were specific for HCMV antigens remained unclear. The study sequenced eight donors, all healthy volunteers chosen at random: three men and five women. To determine HCMV serostatus, a commercial ELISA kit was used to detect HCMV-specific IgG in serum. For more than five donors, bulk peripheral blood T-cell repertoires were also sequenced from unsorted PBMC. Reads were demultiplexed and grouped by UMI with MIGEC, and clonotypes were assembled and quantified with MiTCR. To exclude erroneous sequences, any TCR cDNA sequence not supported by at least two reads was discarded. Downstream repertoire analysis used the tcR package, and clonotypes were matched across fractions by CDR3 nucleotide sequence plus V segment. VDJmatch was used to annotate antigen specificity against VDJdb, with one amino acid substitution allowed in CDR3.

Sequenced: PBMCs. The sequence came from a woman aged 18-35 years in good health. The chain couples TRBV7-2 to TRBJ2-5; no D gene is confidently identified. Here the CDR3 is given as CASSQWRETQYF. Here is the DNA: TGTGCCAGCAGCCAATGGAGAGAGACCCAGTACTTC.